This entry lists 20 T cell receptor beta chains sequenced from one sample in a study of T cell responses to AZD1222 COVID-19 vaccine. The repertoire was sequenced with immunoSEQ multiplex PCR; TCRdb's copy has only in-frame clones and lacks some. The data hold roughly 140,000 clones, with 75% to 90% observed a single time. The sample here was peripheral blood, taken on day 0 of MenACWY control vaccination. The source of these receptors is an adult in good health.

The gene calls are TRBV9 and TRBJ1-1; D is possibly TRBD1 (5 bases). The CDR3 totals 17 residues. Germline V lookup: CDR1 SGDLS, CDR2 YYNGEE. V was cut by 3 bases and J by 4 bases, with 22 bases left in between. The CDR3 spells CASSDGVGRETPTEAFF. Here the CDR3 DNA reads TGTGCCAGCAGCGACGGGGTGGGCAGGGAGACCCCCACTGAAGCTTTCTTT.

The chain carries TRBV25-1 and TRBJ1-2; no reliable D call. CDR1 MGHDK and CDR2 SYGVNS come from the germline V gene. V lost 9 bases, J lost 4 bases, and 12 bases lay in between. The CDR3 totals 12 residues. CDR3 sequence: CASGELSYGYTF. CDR3 sequence (DNA): TGTGCCAGTGGAGAATTATCCTATGGCTACACCTTC.

J is TRBJ1-5 and V is TRBV19, with a tentative D call TRBD1 (5 bases). Germline values: CDR1 LNHDA, CDR2 SQIVND (reference sequence). The CDR3 sequence is 14 residues long. Trimming pared 5 bases from V and 0 bases from J, leaving 8 bases between. The CDR3 sequence: CASSWGYSNQPQHF. The CDR3 nucleotides read TGTGCCAGTAGTTGGGGGTATAGCAATCAGCCCCAGCATTTT. The variable domain in full, completed from reference TRBV19 and TRBJ1-5, reads DGGITQSPKYLFRKEGQNVTLSCEQNLNHDAMYWYRQDPGQGLRLIYYSQIVNDFQKGDIAEGYSVSREKKESFPLTVTSAQKNPTAFYLCASSWGYSNQPQHFGDGTRLSIL.

This rearrangement joins TRBV5-1 to TRBJ2-7; D is unresolved. Germline V lookup: CDR1 SGHRS, CDR2 YFSETQ. The CDR3 is 15 residues long. Trimming stripped 0 bases from V and 2 bases from J, with 12 bases between. The CDR3 here is CASSLEGPPPYEQYF. CDR3 nucleotides: TGCGCCAGCAGCTTGGAGGGTCCCCCTCCCTACGAGCAGTACTTC.

The chain has TRBV28 and TRBJ1-5; 8 bases agree with TRBD1. With 10 bases clipped from V and 6 bases from J, the junction kept 5 bases outside the gene matches. Looked up from germline, CDR1 is MDHEN and CDR2 is SYDVKM. The CDR3 extends over 12 amino acids. CDR3 protein: CATDRGAQPQHF. In DNA, the CDR3 is TGTGCCACCGACAGGGGAGCTCAGCCCCAGCATTTT.

The rearrangement joins TRBV6-5 to TRBJ1-2, with D possibly being TRBD1 (6 bases). The V end was cut by 0 bases, the J end by 8 bases, with 13 bases between. This CDR3 has 14 residues. Germline V gives CDR1 MNHEY, CDR2 SVGAGI. CDR3 in amino acids: CASSYSNRVEGYTF. The CDR3 bases are TGTGCCAGCAGTTACTCGAACAGGGTTGAGGGCTACACCTTC.

The CDR3 coding sequence is TGTGCCAGTAGTATCCCAGGGATGGTGGAGACCCAGTACTTC. Its translation: CASSIPGMVETQYF. The chain employs TRBV19 and TRBJ2-5; D possibly corresponds to TRBD1 (5 bases). With 3 bases removed from V and 5 bases from J, the gap between germline ends came to 13 bases. CDR1 is LNHDA and CDR2 is SQIVND in the germline V gene (reference sequence). This CDR3 is built from 14 residues.

The rearrangement joins TRBV27 to TRBJ1-5; possible D gene TRBD1, 5 bases. Trimming stripped 2 bases from V and 1 base from J, with 9 bases between. The CDR3 contains 15 residues. Germline loops: CDR1 MNHEY, CDR2 SMNVEV (reference sequence). The CDR3 loop is CASSLMAGSNQPQHF. The CDR3, as DNA: TGTGCCAGCAGTTTAATGGCAGGGAGCAATCAGCCCCAGCATTTT.

CDR3 sequence reads: CASSFLSGTLKYGYTF. In DNA form, the CDR3 reads TGTGCCAGCAGCTTCCTGTCAGGGACATTGAAATATGGCTACACCTTC. The rearrangement uses TRBV5-4 and TRBJ1-2; weak D call: TRBD1 (6 bases). V lost 2 bases to trimming and J lost 5 bases, with 19 bases between them. Germline V gene lookup returns CDR1 SGHNT and CDR2 YYREEE (reference sequence). The CDR3 is made up of 16 amino acids.

V gene TRBV11-2 combines with J gene TRBJ1-2; 7 positions agree with TRBD1. CDR3 length: 16 amino acids. The germline gives CDR1 SGHAT, CDR2 FQNNGV. V lost 5 bases to trimming and J lost 4 bases; unmatched junction nucleotides: 13. CDR3 coding DNA: TGTGCCAGCAGCGGTCACAGGGGCGATTTCTCCTATGGCTACACCTTC. This gives the protein CASSGHRGDFSYGYTF. Looking up the rest from reference TRBV11-2 and TRBJ1-2 gives the full variable domain: EAGVAQSPRYKIIEKRQSVAFWCNPISGHATLYWYQQILGQGPKLLIQFQNNGVVDDSQLPKDRFSAERLKGVDSTLKIQPAKLEDSAVYLCASSGHRGDFSYGYTFGSGTRLTVV.

This chain links TRBV18 with TRBJ2-1, with D possibly TRBD2 on 6 matching bases. The CDR3 is made up of 14 amino acids. V lost 3 bases, J lost 7 bases, and 13 bases lay in between. Germline CDR1 reads KGHSH; CDR2 reads LQKENI. This CDR3 reads CASSPGTANNEQFF. The CDR3, as DNA: TGTGCCAGCTCACCCGGGACTGCAAATAATGAGCAGTTCTTC.

The chain employs TRBV6-1 and TRBJ1-5; 8 nucleotides line up with TRBD1. V trimming: 3 bases; J trimming: 4 bases; junction bases outside the gene matches: 8. Germline CDR1 MNHNS, CDR2 SASEGT. The CDR3 contains 16 residues. This chain's CDR3 is CASSDLAGGTNQPQHF. In nucleotides, the CDR3 is TGTGCCAGCAGTGACCTTGCAGGGGGCACTAATCAGCCCCAGCATTTT.

V gene TRBV29-1 combines with J gene TRBJ2-1, with 9 positions matching TRBD2. The V and J ends lost 7 bases and 3 bases, in that order; junction bases with no gene match: 7. The CDR3 is 14 amino acids. The germline CDR1 and CDR2 sequences are SQVTM and ANQGSEA. CDR3 DNA: TGCAGCGCCAGCCTAGCGGGGATCTACAATGAGCAGTTCTTC. It encodes CSASLAGIYNEQFF.

The rearrangement links TRBV23-1 to TRBJ2-7, with D tentatively TRBD2 (6 bases). TRBV23-1 is assigned to the ORF class and has an uncertain function. This CDR3 spans 13 amino acids. The germline V and J ends were trimmed by 0 bases and 8 bases, with 11 bases remaining between them. The CDR3 protein is CASSQSVGGKQYV. The CDR3 nucleotides are TGCGCCAGCAGTCAATCGGTGGGGGGAAAGCAGTACGTC.

The V gene is TRBV7-9, the J gene TRBJ1-5; TRBD1 aligns across 7 bases. Trimming cost V 5 bases and J 3 bases; bases outside gene matches: 4. CDR1 is SEHNR, CDR2 FQNEAQ, per germline (reference sequence). The CDR3 runs 14 residues. This CDR3 reads CASSRQGVNQPQHF. CDR3 bases: TGTGCCAGCAGCCGGCAGGGGGTCAATCAGCCCCAGCATTTT.

The genes are TRBV21-1 and TRBJ1-5; TRBD1, the table's D call, was not compared with the DNA. TRBV21-1 is reported as a pseudogene. This CDR3 has 15 residues. CDR3 amino acids: CASSPRQDSNQPQHF. CDR3 bases: TGTGCCAGCAGCCCCCGACAGGATAGCAATCAGCCCCAGCATTTT.

The genes are TRBV6-5 and TRBJ1-2, with D tentatively TRBD1 (6 bases). V shed 8 bases and J shed 0 bases, with 13 bases lying between them. Germline CDR1 is MNHEY and CDR2 is SVGAGI. CDR3 length: 14 residues. The CDR3 loop reads CASGRDIPNYGYTF. The CDR3 nucleotides read TGTGCCAGCGGGCGGGACATACCTAACTATGGCTACACCTTC.

The CDR3 bases are TGTGCCAGCAGCTTGGGAGGGTTTAATTCACCCCTCCACTTT. Its protein is CASSLGGFNSPLHF. J is TRBJ1-6 and V is TRBV5-6; D unclear. Germline-derived CDR1 and CDR2 are SGHDT and YYEEEE. The CDR3 sequence is 14 residues long. V lost 0 bases and J lost 6, with 7 bases in between.

There are a few counts of this clone. Here the CDR3 reads CASSRSLGIPYEQYV. The CDR3 DNA reads TGTGCCAGCTCACGATCACTCGGAATCCCCTACGAGCAGTACGTC. The rearrangement joins TRBV18 to TRBJ2-7; D is ambiguous. Deletions cut 4 bases from V and 2 bases from J, with 15 bases between. Germline V gene sequence: CDR1 KGHSH, CDR2 LQKENI. This CDR3 region has 15 residues.

This clone was counted once. The genes are TRBV4-2 and TRBJ2-1; 10 bases map to TRBD2. The ends lost 0 bases at V and 7 bases at J; junction bases unmatched: 6. In germline, CDR1 is LGHNA, CDR2 YNFKEQ. This CDR3 comprises 16 residues. The CDR3 nucleotides are TGTGCCAGCAGCCAAGATAGGCTAGCGGGGGAGAATGAGCAGTTCTTC. It specifies CASSQDRLAGENEQFF.